Shown below are 28 T cell receptor beta chains from a single sample sequenced in a study of cytomegalovirus exposure and HLA in healthy donors. Primers included in the PCR were 60 Vbeta and 13 Jbeta primers. The repertoire was sequenced with immunoSEQ multiplex PCR; TCRdb's copy has only in-frame clones and lacks some. The table lists approximately 190,000 clones, over 75% of them singletons. Sequenced material: PBMCs. Every receptor here comes from a man aged 40-55 years in good health and CMV-seropositive.

The chain joins TRBV15 to TRBJ1-1; TRBD1 matches 7 bases. The V and J ends lost 0 bases and 11 bases, in that order; junction bases with no gene match: 6. This CDR3 has 13 amino acids. Germline values: CDR1 LNHNV, CDR2 YYDKDF (reference sequence). CDR3: CATSREVTGEAFF. The CDR3 DNA is TGTGCCACCAGCAGAGAAGTTACAGGGGAGGCTTTCTTT.

This chain joins TRBV29-1 and TRBJ2-5, with a weak D call TRBD1 (5 bases). The J call may be incorrect, as the DNA end agrees better with TRBJ2-7. CDR3 length equals 14 residues. CDR1 is SQVTM, CDR2 ANQGSEA, per germline. The CDR3 DNA reads TGCAGCGTTGGGGGCGTTGGCTACTCCTACGAGCAGTACTTC. Translating it yields CSVGGVGYSYEQYF.

This chain connects TRBV10-3 to TRBJ2-3; TRBD2 is a possible D gene (7 bases). This CDR3 is 16 amino acids long. V was shortened by 4 bases and J by 0 bases, with 14 bases between the two germline ends. Per the germline V gene, CDR1 is ENHRY and CDR2 is SYGVKD. The CDR3 loop is CAISGRGGSSTDTQYF. The CDR3 coding sequence is TGTGCCATCAGTGGTAGGGGGGGATCTAGCACAGATACGCAGTATTTT.

The V call is TRBV9, the J call TRBJ2-7; maybe TRBD2 (7 bases). CDR1 is SGDLS and CDR2 is YYNGEE in the germline V gene. Between the trimmed V and J ends, which lost 6 bases and 6 bases, there was a span of 22 bases. The CDR3 runs to 15 residues. The CDR3 reads CASTPKGGAFGEQYF. CDR3 nucleotide sequence: TGTGCCAGCACCCCTAAAGGGGGGGCCTTTGGCGAGCAGTACTTC.

The chain uses TRBV5-1 and TRBJ2-3; 7 bases are shared with TRBD1. The germline gives CDR1 SGHRS, CDR2 YFSETQ. The CDR3 covers 15 residues. Losses at the gene ends were 3 bases for V and 4 bases for J; bases not matched to a gene: 8. The chain's CDR3 is CASSYTGAVADTQYF. The DNA of the CDR3 is TGCGCCAGCAGCTATACAGGGGCGGTCGCAGATACGCAGTATTTT.

The rearrangement joins TRBV19 to TRBJ2-7, with 14 bases aligning to TRBD2. This CDR3 region has 17 residues. Germline V lookup: CDR1 LNHDA, CDR2 SQIVND (reference sequence). V shed 4 bases, J shed 0 bases, and the junction held 5 bases outside the gene matches. Here the CDR3 DNA reads TGTGCCAGTAGTAAGAGACTAGCGGGGGGGAGCTCCTACGAGCAGTACTTC. Translated: CASSKRLAGGSSYEQYF.

The rearrangement joins TRBV28 to TRBJ2-2; TRBD2 aligns across 12 bases. The CDR3 has 19 amino acids. V shed 5 bases, J shed 3 bases, and the junction held 13 bases outside the gene matches. Germline V gene lookup returns CDR1 MDHEN and CDR2 SYDVKM. The CDR3 sequence is CASSPELAGGPRDTGELFF. The CDR3 DNA reads TGTGCCAGCAGTCCCGAACTAGCGGGGGGCCCCCGGGACACCGGGGAGCTGTTTTTT.

The chain links TRBV4-2 to TRBJ2-2, with D possibly matching TRBD2 (6 bases). The CDR3 extends over 14 amino acids. CDR1 and CDR2 from the germline V gene are LGHNA and YNFKEQ. V dropped 2 bases and J dropped 6 bases, with 10 bases sitting between them. This chain's CDR3 is CASSQLASAGELFF. CDR3 nucleotide sequence: TGTGCCAGCAGCCAACTCGCTAGCGCCGGGGAGCTGTTTTTT.

The V gene is TRBV5-4, the J gene TRBJ2-7; 7 bases fit TRBD2. Germline-derived CDR1 and CDR2 are SGHNT and YYREEE (reference sequence). The ends lost 0 bases at V and 3 bases at J; junction bases unmatched: 3. The CDR3 has 14 residues. CDR3 sequence (DNA): TGTGCCAGCAGCTTGGGGGGGGACTACTACGAGCAGTACTTC. It encodes CASSLGGDYYEQYF. Supplemented by reference TRBV5-4 and TRBJ2-7, the full variable domain reads ETGVTQSPTHLIKTRGQQVTLRCSSQSGHNTVSWYQQALGQGPQFIFQYYREEENGRGNFPPRFSGLQFPNYSSELNVNALELDDSALYLCASSLGGDYYEQYFGPGTRLTVT.

The CDR3: CASSKLLRNTEAFF. CDR3 nucleotides: TGTGCCAGCAGCAAATTACTGAGGAACACTGAAGCTTTCTTT. This chain connects TRBV7-9 to TRBJ1-1, with D uncertain. V was clipped by 5 bases and J by 1 base, with 11 bases between them. This CDR3 is built from 14 residues. CDR1 is SEHNR, CDR2 FQNEAQ, per germline (reference sequence). Based on the CDR3 plus reference TRBV7-9 and TRBJ1-1, the full variable domain is DTGVSQNPRHKITKRGQNVTFRCDPISEHNRLYWYRQTLGQGPEFLTYFQNEAQLEKSRLLSDRFSAERPKGSFSTLEIQRTEQGDSAMYLCASSKLLRNTEAFFGQGTRLTVV.

This clone has a handful of counts. The rearrangement joins TRBV2 to TRBJ2-2; a weak D match, TRBD1 (5 bases). The CDR3 totals 15 residues. Per germline, CDR1 SNHLY and CDR2 FYNNEI. V was cut by 6 bases and J by 2 bases, with 13 bases left in between. The CDR3 coding sequence is TGTGCCAGCAGGGGGCGAGTACTTAACACCGGGGAGCTGTTTTTT. This codes for CASRGRVLNTGELFF.

The chain is built from TRBV15 and TRBJ2-1, with 11 bases aligning to TRBD2. CDR1 and CDR2 from the germline V gene are LNHNV and YYDKDF (reference sequence). V shed 3 bases, J shed 13 bases, and the junction held 5 bases outside the gene matches. The CDR3 has 13 residues. The CDR3 loop reads CATSRTSGTPQFF. As DNA, the CDR3 is TGTGCCACCAGCAGGACTAGCGGGACCCCTCAGTTCTTC.

The chain recombines TRBV9 with TRBJ1-5; D unclear. The germline gives CDR1 SGDLS, CDR2 YYNGEE. The CDR3 is made up of 13 amino acids. V lost 1 base and J 4 bases, leaving 6 bases between the germline ends. CDR3 loop: CASSVSGNQPQHF. In DNA, the CDR3 is TGTGCCAGCAGCGTATCCGGGAATCAGCCCCAGCATTTT.

This clone appeared once. The chain joins TRBV15 to TRBJ2-7; a weak D match, TRBD2 (6 bases). Trimming shortened V by 0 bases and J by 7 bases, and 10 bases separated the two germline ends. The CDR3 loop spans 13 amino acids. Per germline, CDR1 LNHNV and CDR2 YYDKDF (reference sequence). The CDR3: CATSRDHGGEQYF. CDR3 nucleotides: TGTGCCACCAGCAGAGATCACGGGGGTGAGCAGTACTTC.

The chain recombines TRBV29-1 with TRBJ2-3; D may be TRBD2 (7 bases). The CDR3 length is 14 residues. Germline V lookup: CDR1 SQVTM, CDR2 ANQGSEA. V lost 4 bases to trimming and J lost 2 bases, with 13 bases between them. The CDR3 reads CSVGRGPFTDTQYF. In DNA form, the CDR3 reads TGCAGCGTTGGGCGGGGGCCCTTCACAGATACGCAGTATTTT.

The CDR3 nucleotides are TGTGCCAGCAGCTTAGCTGTGGGGGGACGAACCGGGGAGCTGTTTTTT. This gives the protein CASSLAVGGRTGELFF. V gene TRBV7-9 combines with J gene TRBJ2-2; the D gene is possibly TRBD2 (6 bases). Germline assignment: CDR1 SEHNR and CDR2 FQNEAQ (reference sequence). The CDR3 loop spans 16 amino acids. V dropped 0 bases and J dropped 5 bases, with 13 bases sitting between them.

The rearrangement links TRBV10-3 to TRBJ2-2, with D perhaps matching TRBD1 (6 bases). The CDR3 spans 15 residues. V was pared by 2 bases and J by 7 bases, with 14 bases between. Germline values: CDR1 ENHRY, CDR2 SYGVKD. The CDR3 nucleotides read TGTGCCATCAGTGAGGTACCCACAGGGAACGGGGAGCTGTTTTTT. Its translation: CAISEVPTGNGELFF.

With respect to this clone: At one boundary the junction diverges from the germline segment, which might be a read error. This rearrangement joins TRBV5-8 to TRBJ2-7; D is perhaps TRBD2 (5 bases). The CDR3 covers 11 residues. Germline loops: CDR1 SGHTS, CDR2 YDEGEE. The CDR3 sequence: CASSLAYGQYF. CDR3 nucleotide sequence: TGTGCCAGCAGCCTAGCATACGGGCAGTACTTC.

V usage is TRBV6-1 and J usage is TRBJ1-3; D gene unclear. This CDR3 has 11 residues. Deletions cut 6 bases from V and 4 bases from J, with 4 bases between. Germline V lookup: CDR1 MNHNS, CDR2 SASEGT. In DNA, the CDR3 is TGTGCCAGCAGACAGGGAAACACCATATATTTT. This encodes CASRQGNTIYF.

The chain recombines TRBV21-1 with TRBJ1-5. TRBV21-1 is designated a pseudogene. The CDR3 is 14 residues long. CDR3 in DNA: TGTGCCAGCAGCCGTCGGAGCCCCCCCCAGCCCCAGCATTTT. It encodes CASSRRSPPQPQHF.

The chain couples TRBV27 to TRBJ2-7; tentatively, D is TRBD1 (6 bases). Germline V lookup: CDR1 MNHEY, CDR2 SMNVEV (reference sequence). The length of the CDR3 is 15 residues. V gave up 5 bases and J gave up 0 bases, with 14 bases separating them. Written as DNA, the CDR3 is TGTGCCAGCAGTGTAGGGGGTGAGAGCTCCTACGAGCAGTACTTC. As protein: CASSVGGESSYEQYF.

The table lists this clone with a few counts. The chain uses TRBV7-3 and TRBJ1-1; TRBD1 might be the D (6 bases). The CDR3 consists of 15 residues. Trimming cost V 2 bases and J 2 bases, with 12 bases left between them. From germline, CDR1 is SGHTA and CDR2 FQGTGA. The CDR3 DNA reads as TGTGCCAGCAGCTTATCGGCGACAGGAAACACTGAAGCTTTCTTT. This sequence encodes CASSLSATGNTEAFF.

This clone was counted only a few times. This chain uses TRBV4-1 with TRBJ1-2, with 9 bases fitting TRBD1. This CDR3 has 15 amino acids. Germline lookup yields CDR1 MGHRA and CDR2 YSYEKL. Trimming cost V 6 bases and J 4 bases; bases outside gene matches: 9. The CDR3 DNA follows: TGCGCCAGCAGACACACCGGGACAGGGACCTATGGCTACACCTTC. Translation gives CASRHTGTGTYGYTF.

This sequence joins TRBV27 and TRBJ1-2; D perhaps matches TRBD1 (5 bases). Trimming removed 2 bases from V and 4 bases from J, with 20 bases in between. CDR1 is MNHEY, CDR2 SMNVEV, per germline (reference sequence). This CDR3 has 17 amino acids. The CDR3 region has the DNA TGTGCCAGCAGTTTACAGGACATCCCGTATCAAATCTATGGCTACACCTTC. Encoded protein: CASSLQDIPYQIYGYTF.

V and J are TRBV5-8 and TRBJ1-1; D is possibly TRBD1 (6 bases). The V and J ends lost 9 bases and 3 bases respectively, with 15 bases between them. The CDR3 length is 13 residues. Per germline, CDR1 SGHTS and CDR2 YDEGEE. The DNA of the CDR3 is TGTGCCATCAAACCTACAGGGCACACTGAAGCTTTCTTT. Protein product: CAIKPTGHTEAFF. Drawing the rest from reference TRBV5-8 and TRBJ1-1, the complete variable domain is EAGVTQSPTHLIKTRGQQATLRCSPISGHTSVYWYQQALGLGLQFLLWYDEGEERNRGNFPPRFSGRQFPNYSSELNVNALELEDSALYLCAIKPTGHTEAFFGQGTRLTVV.

This chain connects TRBV6-6 to TRBJ2-3; no clear D. The CDR3 runs to 16 residues. The germline CDR1 and CDR2 sequences are MNHNY and SVGAGI (reference sequence). Between the trimmed V and J ends, which lost 5 bases and 6 bases, there was a span of 21 bases. CDR3 sequence: CASSLYSTQQTDTQYF. In DNA form, the CDR3 reads TGTGCCAGCAGTCTCTACAGTACCCAACAGACGGATACGCAGTATTTT.

The chain has TRBV5-1 and TRBJ2-5; 10 bases are a match to TRBD2. The J call is doubtful: the DNA matches TRBJ2-7 better. The CDR3 is 15 residues long. Germline V CDR1 and CDR2: SGHRS, YFSETQ. As DNA, the CDR3 is TGCGCCAGCAGCCAGGGACTAGCGCCCTCCTACGAGCAGTACTTC. As protein: CASSQGLAPSYEQYF.

V is TRBV29-1 and J is TRBJ1-1; 7 bases are shared with TRBD1. The V gene's germline CDR1 is SQVTM and CDR2 ANQGSEA. This CDR3 is 12 amino acids long. The V segment lost 6 bases and the J segment 8 bases; nucleotides outside the gene matches: 9. Written as DNA, the CDR3 is TGCAGCGTCCGGTCCGGGACAGTCGAAGCTTTCTTT. It translates to CSVRSGTVEAFF. The full variable domain, with the rest looked up from reference TRBV29-1 and TRBJ1-1, is SAVISQKPSRDICQRGTSLTIQCQVDSQVTMMFWYRQQPGQSLTLIATANQGSEATYESGFVIDKFPISRPNLTFSTLTVSNMSPEDSSIYLCSVRSGTVEAFFGQGTRLTVV.